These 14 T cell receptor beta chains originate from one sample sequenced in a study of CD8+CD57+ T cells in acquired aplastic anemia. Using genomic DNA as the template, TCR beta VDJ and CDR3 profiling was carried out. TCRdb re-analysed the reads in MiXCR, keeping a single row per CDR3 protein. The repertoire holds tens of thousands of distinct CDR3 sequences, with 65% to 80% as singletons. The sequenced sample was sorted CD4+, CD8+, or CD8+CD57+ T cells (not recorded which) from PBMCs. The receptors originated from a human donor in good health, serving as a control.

Here the CDR3 DNA reads TGTGCCAGCAGTTTTCTAGCGGGGGGCACAGATACGCAGTATTTT. This translates into CASSFLAGGTDTQYF. The chain carries TRBV27 and TRBJ2-3, with TRBD2 identical over 10 bases. The V gene's germline CDR1 is MNHEY and CDR2 SMNVEV (reference sequence). This CDR3 region has 15 residues. Trimming removed 3 bases from V and 1 base from J; junction bases left unmatched: 1.

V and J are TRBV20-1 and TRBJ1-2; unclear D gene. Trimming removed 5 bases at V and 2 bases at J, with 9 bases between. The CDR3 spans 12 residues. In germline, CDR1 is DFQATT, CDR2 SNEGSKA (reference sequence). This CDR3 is CSAFRFNYGYTF. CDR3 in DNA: TGCAGTGCTTTCAGATTCAACTATGGCTACACCTTC.

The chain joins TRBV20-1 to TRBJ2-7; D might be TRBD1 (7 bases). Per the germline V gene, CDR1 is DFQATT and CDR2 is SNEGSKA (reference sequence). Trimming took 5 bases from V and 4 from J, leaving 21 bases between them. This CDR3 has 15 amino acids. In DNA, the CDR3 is TGCAGTGCTCTACCGCTCCGACAGGGAGGTTACGAGCAGTACTTC. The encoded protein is CSALPLRQGGYEQYF.

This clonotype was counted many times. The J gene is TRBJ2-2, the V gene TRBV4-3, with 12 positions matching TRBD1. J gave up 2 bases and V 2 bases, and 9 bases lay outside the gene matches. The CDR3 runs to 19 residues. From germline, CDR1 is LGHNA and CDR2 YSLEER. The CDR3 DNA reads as TGCGCCAGCAGCCAATCAATAAGGGGACAGGGGGCCAACACCGGGGAGCTGTTTTTT. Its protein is CASSQSIRGQGANTGELFF.

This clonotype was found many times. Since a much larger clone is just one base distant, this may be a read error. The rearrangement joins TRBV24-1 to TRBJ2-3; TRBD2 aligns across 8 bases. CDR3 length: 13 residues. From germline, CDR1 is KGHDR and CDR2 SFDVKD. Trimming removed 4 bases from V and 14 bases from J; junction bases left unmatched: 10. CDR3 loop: CATSDKGLVPRYF. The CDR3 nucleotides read TGTGCCACCAGTGACAAGGGACTAGTCCCGCGGTATTTT.

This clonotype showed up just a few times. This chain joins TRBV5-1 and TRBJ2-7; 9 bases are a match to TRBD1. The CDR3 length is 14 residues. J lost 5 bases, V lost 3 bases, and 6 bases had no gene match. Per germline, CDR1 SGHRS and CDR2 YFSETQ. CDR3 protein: CASSSGQGSDEQYF. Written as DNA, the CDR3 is TGCGCCAGCAGCTCGGGACAGGGTAGCGACGAGCAGTACTTC.

For the CDR3, the DNA is TGTGCCAGCAGCTTAGATCCGTCAGGGCGCTATGGCTACACCTTC. This sequence encodes CASSLDPSGRYGYTF. This rearrangement joins TRBV11-3 to TRBJ1-2; a weak D match, TRBD1 (5 bases). This CDR3 is built from 15 residues. Deletions cut 0 bases from V and 4 bases from J, with 12 bases between. Germline V lookup: CDR1 SGHNT, CDR2 YENEEA.

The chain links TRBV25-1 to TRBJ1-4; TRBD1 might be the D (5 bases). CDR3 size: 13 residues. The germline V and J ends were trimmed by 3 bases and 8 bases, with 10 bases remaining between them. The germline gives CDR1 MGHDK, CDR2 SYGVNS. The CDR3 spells CASSDVGGEKLFF. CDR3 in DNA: TGTGCCAGCAGTGACGTCGGGGGAGAAAAACTGTTTTTT.

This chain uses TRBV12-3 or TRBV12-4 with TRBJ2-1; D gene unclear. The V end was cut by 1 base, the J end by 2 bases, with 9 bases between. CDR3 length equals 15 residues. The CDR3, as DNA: TGTGCCAGCAGTTTAGAGAACAGCGCCTACAATGAGCAGTTCTTC. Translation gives CASSLENSAYNEQFF.

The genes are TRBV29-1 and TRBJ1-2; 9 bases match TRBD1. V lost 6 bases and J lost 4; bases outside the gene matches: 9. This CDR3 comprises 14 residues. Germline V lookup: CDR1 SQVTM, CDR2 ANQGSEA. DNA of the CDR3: TGCAGCGTCTCCCGGGACAGGGACGCCTATGGCTACACCTTC. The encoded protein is CSVSRDRDAYGYTF.

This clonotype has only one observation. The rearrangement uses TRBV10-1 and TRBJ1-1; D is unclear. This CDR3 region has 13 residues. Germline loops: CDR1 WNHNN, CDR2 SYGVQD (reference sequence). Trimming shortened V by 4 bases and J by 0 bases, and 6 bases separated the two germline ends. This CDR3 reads CASSASMNTEAFF. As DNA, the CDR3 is TGCGCCAGCAGTGCCAGCATGAACACTGAAGCTTTCTTT.

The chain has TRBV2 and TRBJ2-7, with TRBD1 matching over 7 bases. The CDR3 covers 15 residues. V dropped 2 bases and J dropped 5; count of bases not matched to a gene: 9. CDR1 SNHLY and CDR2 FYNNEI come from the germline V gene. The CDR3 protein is CASSENGVGGDEQYF. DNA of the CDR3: TGTGCCAGCAGTGAAAACGGTGTAGGGGGCGACGAGCAGTACTTC.

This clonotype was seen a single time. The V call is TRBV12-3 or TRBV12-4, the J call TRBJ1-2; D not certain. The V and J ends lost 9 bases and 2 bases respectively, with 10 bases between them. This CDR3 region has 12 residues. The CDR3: CASYRLNYGYTF. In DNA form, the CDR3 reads TGTGCCAGTTACAGACTAAACTATGGCTACACCTTC.

CDR3 sequence reads: CASSLRGPGQGEDTQYF. CDR3 nucleotide sequence: TGTGCCAGCAGCCTGAGGGGGCCGGGGCAGGGGGAAGATACGCAGTATTTT. The genes are TRBV11-2 and TRBJ2-3; 7 positions match TRBD1. The V and J ends lost 5 bases and 5 bases, in that order; junction bases with no gene match: 16. This CDR3 comprises 17 residues. Germline V CDR1 and CDR2: SGHAT, FQNNGV. The full variable domain, completed using reference TRBV11-2 and TRBJ2-3, is EAGVAQSPRYKIIEKRQSVAFWCNPISGHATLYWYQQILGQGPKLLIQFQNNGVVDDSQLPKDRFSAERLKGVDSTLKIQPAKLEDSAVYLCASSLRGPGQGEDTQYFGPGTRLTVL.